This entry lists 27 T cell receptor beta chains sequenced from one sample in a study of shared clonotypes between healthy human individuals. Repertoires were generated with immunoSEQ multiplex PCR, while TCRdb's copy carries only in-frame clones and drops some. The data contain millions of clones, about 95% of them singletons. The naive CD8 population came from CD45RO-negative cells selected for CCR7, without terminally differentiated effector memory CD45RA+ cells. The sequencing sample was made of naive CD8+ T cells sorted from blood. The source of these receptors is a young man in good health.

V is TRBV27 and J is TRBJ2-5; D is perhaps TRBD2 (6 bases). Germline V gene sequence: CDR1 MNHEY, CDR2 SMNVEV (reference sequence). V shed 4 bases and J shed 3 bases, with 12 bases lying between them. CDR3 length equals 14 residues. CDR3 nucleotides: TGTGCCAGCAGTTCGGGACTCACGAAAGAGACCCAGTACTTC. This codes for CASSSGLTKETQYF.

This chain links TRBV7-9 with TRBJ1-2, with D possibly being TRBD1 (6 bases). The CDR3 extends over 15 amino acids. Per germline, CDR1 SEHNR and CDR2 FQNEAQ (reference sequence). The V end lost 1 base, the J end lost 2 bases, and 11 bases lay between the germline ends. Here the CDR3 reads CASSLEQGGNYGYTF. CDR3 bases: TGTGCCAGCAGCTTAGAACAGGGTGGGAACTATGGCTACACCTTC.

This chain uses TRBV28 with TRBJ1-6; 7 bases line up with TRBD1. The ends lost 2 bases at V and 7 bases at J; junction bases unmatched: 5. The CDR3 has 15 amino acids. Germline V CDR1 and CDR2: MDHEN, SYDVKM. This CDR3 reads CASSLGTALNSPLHF. Written as DNA, the CDR3 is TGTGCCAGCAGTTTAGGGACAGCGCTAAATTCACCCCTCCACTTT.

The rearrangement links TRBV27 to TRBJ1-1; D remains unclear. Looked up from germline, CDR1 is MNHEY and CDR2 is SMNVEV (reference sequence). This CDR3 contains 12 residues. Deletions cut 5 bases from V and 1 base from J, with 5 bases between. The CDR3, as DNA: TGTGCCAGCAGTGAGGGGAACACTGAAGCTTTCTTT. Translating gives CASSEGNTEAFF.

The chain joins TRBV25-1 to TRBJ2-5, with D perhaps TRBD2 (5 bases). Germline V gene data show CDR1 as MGHDK and CDR2 as SYGVNS. CDR3 length: 13 amino acids. The germline V and J ends were trimmed by 5 bases and 2 bases, with 9 bases remaining between them. The CDR3 sequence is CASSPPGQETQYF. The CDR3 bases are TGTGCCAGCAGTCCCCCGGGGCAAGAGACCCAGTACTTC.

The chain links TRBV7-9 to TRBJ1-5; 8 nucleotides line up with TRBD1. The germline V gene has CDR1 SEHNR and CDR2 FQNEAQ (reference sequence). The CDR3 runs to 16 residues. Unmatched junction bases numbered 3, after V lost 1 base and J lost 1 base. In DNA, the CDR3 is TGTGCCAGCAGCTTAGGACAGGGGCAGAGCAATCAGCCCCAGCATTTT. Encoded protein: CASSLGQGQSNQPQHF. Variable domain in full (rest from reference TRBV7-9 and TRBJ1-5): DTGVSQNPRHKITKRGQNVTFRCDPISEHNRLYWYRQTLGQGPEFLTYFQNEAQLEKSRLLSDRFSAERPKGSFSTLEIQRTEQGDSAMYLCASSLGQGQSNQPQHFGDGTRLSIL.

The chain employs TRBV4-3 and TRBJ2-1, with a tentative D call TRBD2 (6 bases). Germline assignment: CDR1 LGHNA and CDR2 YSLEER. The CDR3 totals 13 residues. V lost 4 bases to trimming and J lost 12 bases, with 16 bases between them. The CDR3 loop reads CASSPNYQEGQFF. The CDR3, as DNA: TGCGCCAGCAGCCCCAATTATCAGGAGGGGCAGTTCTTC.

This sequence joins TRBV11-2 and TRBJ1-1; D possibly corresponds to TRBD1 (5 bases). CDR1 is SGHAT, CDR2 FQNNGV, per germline. This CDR3 region has 15 residues. Trimming took off 1 base at V and 6 bases at J, with 15 bases between the two ends. This CDR3 reads CASSLVGTAPAEAFF. CDR3 DNA: TGTGCCAGCAGCTTAGTGGGGACGGCCCCAGCTGAAGCTTTCTTT.

This chain uses TRBV10-3 with TRBJ2-7; maybe TRBD1 (7 bases). The germline V gene has CDR1 ENHRY and CDR2 SYGVKD. The CDR3 is 16 amino acids. Here the CDR3 DNA reads TGTGGGGCATCAGGAGGGCGACAGGGACCGGCCTACGAGCAGTACTTC. It codes for CGASGGRQGPAYEQYF.

V usage is TRBV9 and J usage is TRBJ1-2; a possible D gene is TRBD1 (5 bases). With 0 bases removed from V and 4 bases from J, the gap between germline ends came to 13 bases. The germline gives CDR1 SGDLS, CDR2 YYNGEE. The CDR3 covers 15 residues. CDR3 amino acids: CASSVADQGGYGYTF. For the CDR3, the DNA is TGTGCCAGCAGCGTAGCGGATCAGGGAGGCTATGGCTACACCTTC.

The chain links TRBV14 to TRBJ2-1; TRBD1 agrees at 10 bases. Germline V CDR1 and CDR2: SGHDN, FVKESK. The CDR3 length is 18 residues. The V and J ends lost 2 bases and 8 bases, in that order; junction bases with no gene match: 15. CDR3 nucleotides: TGTGCCAGCAGCCAATTCCCCGTGTTTGGACAGGGGGAGCATGAGCAGTTCTTC. Residues: CASSQFPVFGQGEHEQFF.

The genes are TRBV10-2 and TRBJ1-1; no reliable D call. This CDR3 has 10 residues. Germline V gene lookup returns CDR1 WSHSY and CDR2 SAAADI. V lost 9 bases, J lost 2 bases, and 4 bases lay in between. CDR3 residues: CASLNTEAFF. CDR3 coding DNA: TGCGCCAGTCTTAACACTGAAGCTTTCTTT.

The J gene is TRBJ2-7, the V gene TRBV6-5, with D possibly matching TRBD1 (5 bases). The CDR3 contains 13 residues. CDR1 is MNHEY and CDR2 is SVGAGI in the germline V gene. V lost 7 bases, J lost 7 bases, and 17 bases lay in between. DNA for the CDR3: TGTGCCAGCAATCTACAGGCAGGTGGGGAGCAGTACTTC. This codes for CASNLQAGGEQYF.

J is TRBJ2-2 and V is TRBV7-9; a possible D gene is TRBD1 (6 bases). Looked up from germline, CDR1 is SEHNR and CDR2 is FQNEAQ (reference sequence). Between the trimmed V and J ends, which lost 1 base and 0 bases, there was a span of 15 bases. The CDR3 runs 18 residues. CDR3 residues: CASSLGRGEFANTGELFF. The CDR3 coding sequence is TGTGCCAGCAGCTTAGGCAGGGGCGAGTTCGCGAACACCGGGGAGCTGTTTTTT.

The chain recombines TRBV5-4 with TRBJ1-5; D is unresolved. Per the germline V gene, CDR1 is SGHNT and CDR2 is YYREEE (reference sequence). The CDR3 length is 13 residues. Trimming left V 4 bases short and J 9 bases short, with 14 bases between. CDR3 loop: CASSLGREAPQHF. The CDR3 DNA follows: TGTGCCAGCAGCCTAGGACGAGAGGCGCCCCAGCATTTT.

This clone was seen once. This chain uses TRBV7-6 with TRBJ2-7, with 7 bases aligning to TRBD2. This CDR3 is 15 amino acids long. The V gene's germline CDR1 is SGHVS and CDR2 FNYEAQ. V shed 1 base and J 2 bases; nucleotides not matched to a gene: 5. The CDR3 loop is CASSLGASGTYEQYF. DNA for the CDR3: TGTGCCAGCAGCTTAGGGGCTAGCGGTACCTACGAGCAGTACTTC. Together with reference TRBV7-6 and TRBJ2-7, the CDR3 gives the full variable domain: GAGVSQSPRYKVTKRGQDVALRCDPISGHVSLYWYRQALGQGPEFLTYFNYEAQQDKSGLPNDRFSAERPEGSISTLTIQRTEQRDSAMYRCASSLGASGTYEQYFGPGTRLTVT.

This chain links TRBV7-2 with TRBJ2-1; a possible D gene is TRBD1 (5 bases). There are 14 residues in the CDR3. CDR1 is SGHTA, CDR2 FQGNSA, per germline. The V and J ends lost 2 bases and 5 bases respectively, with 10 bases between them. In DNA, the CDR3 is TGTGCCAGCAGCTTACCAGGGCTCCACAATGAGCAGTTCTTC. Its protein product is CASSLPGLHNEQFF.

The CDR3 protein is CAWRAGGPDTQYF. The DNA of the CDR3 is TGTGCCTGGAGGGCGGGAGGGCCGGATACGCAGTATTTT. The chain is built from TRBV30 and TRBJ2-3; 9 positions match TRBD2. CDR1 is GTSNPN and CDR2 is SVGIG in the germline V gene (reference sequence). J gave up 6 bases and V 3 bases, and 4 bases lay outside the gene matches. This CDR3 spans 13 amino acids.

Only a few counts were recorded for this clone. The chain is built from TRBV7-9 and TRBJ2-7; TRBD1 aligns across 7 bases. The CDR3 runs 15 residues. The germline V gene encodes CDR1 SEHNR and CDR2 FQNEAQ (reference sequence). V gave up 4 bases and J gave up 2 bases; unmatched junction bases: 8. This chain's CDR3 is CASSSRQGNTYEQYF. DNA for the CDR3: TGTGCCAGCAGCTCACGACAGGGCAACACCTACGAGCAGTACTTC.

This chain links TRBV30 with TRBJ2-6; D uncertain. Trimming took off 2 bases at V and 4 bases at J, with 9 bases between the two ends. There are 14 residues in the CDR3. From germline, CDR1 is GTSNPN and CDR2 SVGIG (reference sequence). The CDR3 loop is CAWSLGLGANVLTF. The CDR3, as DNA: TGTGCCTGGAGTCTAGGCCTCGGGGCCAACGTCCTGACTTTC.

For this clone: This sample includes further DNA sequences coding for the same CDR3. The chain recombines TRBV11-2 with TRBJ1-1; no firm D call. V was pared by 4 bases and J by 5 bases, with 8 bases between. Germline assignment: CDR1 SGHAT and CDR2 FQNNGV. The CDR3 contains 12 residues. CDR3 amino acids: CASSSGWTEAFF. CDR3 nucleotide sequence: TGTGCCAGCAGCTCGGGGTGGACTGAAGCTTTCTTT.

V gene TRBV2 combines with J gene TRBJ2-5; D uncertain. With 8 bases removed from V and 3 bases from J, the gap between germline ends came to 4 bases. The CDR3 extends over 10 amino acids. Germline CDR1 SNHLY, CDR2 FYNNEI. CDR3 sequence reads: CASEEETQYF. The CDR3 nucleotides are TGTGCCAGCGAAGAAGAGACCCAGTACTTC. The complete variable domain, with remaining parts taken from reference TRBV2 and TRBJ2-5, reads EPEVTQTPSHQVTQMGQEVILRCVPISNHLYFYWYRQILGQKVEFLVSFYNNEISEKSEIFDDQFSVERPDGSNFTLKIRSTKLEDSAMYFCASEEETQYFGPGTRLLVL.

The CDR3 loop is CASTSTGEAGELFF. The CDR3 nucleotides read TGTGCCAGCACGTCGACAGGGGAGGCCGGGGAGCTGTTTTTT. V and J are TRBV6-5 and TRBJ2-2; 8 nucleotides match TRBD1. This CDR3 comprises 14 residues. V was pared by 7 bases and J by 6 bases, with 7 bases of the junction left unmatched. The germline V gene encodes CDR1 MNHEY and CDR2 SVGAGI.

This clone was found once. The CDR3 reads CASSLQGSETQYF. The CDR3 DNA reads as TGTGCCAGCAGCTTACAGGGTTCAGAGACCCAGTACTTC. The rearrangement uses TRBV5-4 and TRBJ2-5; D is possibly TRBD1 (6 bases). The CDR3 extends over 13 amino acids. Germline-derived CDR1 and CDR2 are SGHNT and YYREEE (reference sequence). Trimming stripped 2 bases from V and 4 bases from J, with 9 bases between.

The chain joins TRBV30 to TRBJ1-2; 9 nucleotides match TRBD1. Per the germline V gene, CDR1 is GTSNPN and CDR2 is SVGIG (reference sequence). The CDR3 has 11 amino acids. The CDR3 protein is CAVQPTGGKTF. The CDR3 nucleotides are TGTGCGGTTCAGCCGACAGGGGGTAAAACCTTC.

The CDR3 here is CAGSNVEDTGELFF. The CDR3 DNA sequence: TGTGCCGGGAGTAACGTGGAAGACACCGGGGAGCTGTTTTTT. This chain joins TRBV7-9 and TRBJ2-2, with a weak D call TRBD2 (5 bases). Trimming pared 11 bases from V and 3 bases from J, leaving 16 bases between. Germline CDR1 SEHNR, CDR2 FQNEAQ (reference sequence). This CDR3 region has 14 residues.

The rearrangement links TRBV6-5 to TRBJ1-6; no reliable D call. Trimming removed 0 bases at V and 10 bases at J, with 10 bases between. Germline V gene lookup returns CDR1 MNHEY and CDR2 SVGAGI. The CDR3 has 14 amino acids. This CDR3 reads CASSYSGERSPLHF. CDR3 sequence (DNA): TGTGCCAGCAGTTACTCTGGGGAGCGGTCACCCCTCCACTTT.